The 17 T cell receptor beta chains reported below all come from one sample, sequenced in a study of identical twins. One entry per CDR3 protein, called by TCRdb with MiXCR from the 5' RACE reads. The sample lists 270,000 or so distinct CDR3 sequences; about 8% were seen once. These data were also reused for a study on yellow fever vaccine responses in identical twins.

The sequenced material came from CD8+ T cells sorted from blood. The receptors were gathered from a woman aged 18-35 years in good health.

This clonotype was found a few times. The chain recombines TRBV27 with TRBJ1-1; D uncertain. Germline V gene lookup returns CDR1 MNHEY and CDR2 SMNVEV (reference sequence). The CDR3 is 15 residues long. V lost 5 bases and J 4 bases, leaving 17 bases between the germline ends. CDR3 DNA sequence: TGTGCCAGCAGTCCGACCAAGGAGTGGGGCACTGAAGCTTTCTTT. Encoded protein: CASSPTKEWGTEAFF.

At least ten counts were recorded for this clonotype. The chain couples TRBV28 to TRBJ2-1; 9 nucleotides agree with TRBD1. After removal of 4 bases from V and 7 bases from J, the junction contained 5 bases not matched to a gene. The CDR3 spans 14 residues. Germline CDR1 is MDHEN and CDR2 is SYDVKM. The CDR3 sequence is CASSSLQGANEQFF. CDR3 in DNA: TGTGCCAGCAGTTCATTACAGGGGGCAAATGAGCAGTTCTTC.

This rearrangement joins TRBV5-1 to TRBJ1-4; D perhaps matches TRBD1 (5 bases). V was pared by 3 bases and J by 3 bases, with 9 bases between. The CDR3 is made up of 14 amino acids. Per the germline V gene, CDR1 is SGHRS and CDR2 is YFSETQ. Here the CDR3 reads CASSSGRANEKLFF. The CDR3 DNA reads as TGCGCCAGCAGCTCAGGGAGAGCTAATGAAAAACTGTTTTTT.

This clonotype was picked up many times. J is TRBJ2-1 and V is TRBV5-1; 8 bases fit TRBD2. Germline CDR1 SGHRS, CDR2 YFSETQ. CDR3 length equals 18 residues. Trimming cost V 0 bases and J 7 bases; bases outside gene matches: 15. CDR3 DNA: TGCGCCAGCAGCTTGGTTAGCGTCGGGGGGGCAAAGGGTAATGAGCAGTTCTTC. Residues: CASSLVSVGGAKGNEQFF.

This clonotype was recorded a few times. The chain employs TRBV7-9 and TRBJ1-1; D is ambiguous. Germline lookup yields CDR1 SEHNR and CDR2 FQNEAQ (reference sequence). The CDR3 runs to 12 residues. V gave up 5 bases and J gave up 6 bases, with 10 bases separating them. The CDR3 coding sequence is TGTGCCAGCAGCCTCCTTACCGCTGAAGCTTTCTTT. Encoded protein: CASSLLTAEAFF. The variable domain in full, completed from reference TRBV7-9 and TRBJ1-1, reads DTGVSQNPRHKITKRGQNVTFRCDPISEHNRLYWYRQTLGQGPEFLTYFQNEAQLEKSRLLSDRFSAERPKGSFSTLEIQRTEQGDSAMYLCASSLLTAEAFFGQGTRLTVV.

This clonotype has more than one count but fewer than ten. The chain couples TRBV20-1 to TRBJ1-1; D gene unclear. Trimming removed 6 bases at V and 4 bases at J, with 15 bases between. Germline lookup yields CDR1 DFQATT and CDR2 SNEGSKA (reference sequence). CDR3 size: 13 residues. The CDR3 spells CSAPSPRTTEAFF. For the CDR3, the DNA is TGCAGTGCCCCCTCTCCCAGAACCACTGAAGCTTTCTTT.

The chain links TRBV11-2 to TRBJ2-1; a weak D match, TRBD2 (6 bases). There are 16 residues in the CDR3. V was pared by 4 bases and J by 8 bases, with 21 bases between. CDR1 and CDR2 from the germline V gene are SGHAT and FQNNGV. The DNA of the CDR3 is TGTGCCAGCAGCTCCGGGCCCGGTCCGGGGGTACATGAGCAGTTCTTC. Residues: CASSSGPGPGVHEQFF.

Ten or more counts support this clonotype. The chain couples TRBV5-1 to TRBJ1-4; maybe TRBD1 (5 bases). V lost 7 bases, J lost 8 bases, and 18 bases lay in between. Germline lookup yields CDR1 SGHRS and CDR2 YFSETQ. This CDR3 has 14 residues. The CDR3 sequence is CASPHGTAGEKLFF. The CDR3 nucleotides read TGCGCCAGCCCCCACGGGACCGCGGGGGAAAAACTGTTTTTT.

V and J are TRBV7-6 and TRBJ2-5; tentatively, D is TRBD1 or TRBD2 (5 bases each). This CDR3 comprises 13 residues. Germline CDR1 is SGHVS and CDR2 is FNYEAQ. The V and J ends lost 6 bases and 7 bases respectively, with 15 bases between them. The CDR3 nucleotides read TGTGCCAGCAGGGGGACCGGAGATCTGACCCAGTACTTC. Residues: CASRGTGDLTQYF.

This clonotype has only a few counts. The chain combines TRBV6-1 with TRBJ2-1, with 8 bases that match TRBD2. Germline V gives CDR1 MNHNS, CDR2 SASEGT. The CDR3 is 15 amino acids. V was clipped by 2 bases and J by 7 bases; unmatched bases: 7. CDR3 DNA sequence: TGTGCCAGCAGTGAATCGGCGGGGGGTACGAATGAGCAGTTCTTC. It is translated as CASSESAGGTNEQFF.

This clonotype showed up many times. The chain couples TRBV27 to TRBJ1-6; 9 nucleotides line up with TRBD1. This CDR3 contains 16 residues. V shed 5 bases, J shed 8 bases, and the junction held 10 bases outside the gene matches. In germline, CDR1 is MNHEY, CDR2 SMNVEV (reference sequence). CDR3 nucleotide sequence: TGTGCCAGCAGTCAACTACAGGGGGCTCTCGATTCACCCCTCCACTTT. Translation: CASSQLQGALDSPLHF.

The chain recombines TRBV2 with TRBJ2-2; D ambiguous. V lost 3 bases and J lost 2, with 10 bases in between. CDR3 length equals 15 residues. The germline gives CDR1 SNHLY, CDR2 FYNNEI. The CDR3 DNA reads as TGTGCCAGCAGTGATTGGGTAACCAACACCGGGGAGCTGTTTTTT. Translation: CASSDWVTNTGELFF.

This clonotype was seen only a few times. V is TRBV7-9 and J is TRBJ2-3; 7 nucleotides align to TRBD2. This CDR3 comprises 15 residues. Germline-derived CDR1 and CDR2 are SEHNR and FQNEAQ (reference sequence). Trimming cost V 5 bases and J 4 bases; bases outside gene matches: 9. This chain's CDR3 is CASSQSGMGADTQYF. As DNA, the CDR3 is TGTGCCAGCAGCCAAAGCGGGATGGGAGCAGATACGCAGTATTTT. Variable domain in full (rest from reference TRBV7-9 and TRBJ2-3): DTGVSQNPRHKITKRGQNVTFRCDPISEHNRLYWYRQTLGQGPEFLTYFQNEAQLEKSRLLSDRFSAERPKGSFSTLEIQRTEQGDSAMYLCASSQSGMGADTQYFGPGTRLTVL.

The count of this clonotype is one. This may be a read error: a much more frequent sequence differs by one nucleotide. The chain joins TRBV12-3 or TRBV12-4 to TRBJ2-1; 9 bases map to TRBD2. CDR3 length: 18 residues. The CDR3 here is CTSSLMGLADTSYNEQFF. In DNA form, the CDR3 reads TGTACCAGCAGTTTGATGGGACTAGCCGATACATCCTACAATGAGCAGTTCTTC.

This clonotype was picked up a small number of times. The chain has TRBV6-2 or TRBV6-3 and TRBJ2-3; 13 bases are a match to TRBD2. From germline, CDR1 is MNHEY and CDR2 SVGEGT. V was clipped by 2 bases and J by 2 bases; unmatched bases: 10. CDR3 length: 19 amino acids. The CDR3 loop reads CASSYSDSGLAGPTDTQYF. The CDR3 DNA sequence: TGTGCCAGCAGTTACAGCGATTCGGGACTAGCGGGACCCACAGATACGCAGTATTTT.

In this sample, this clonotype turned up a few times. The rearrangement links TRBV12-3 or TRBV12-4 to TRBJ2-5, with D possibly TRBD2 on 6 matching bases. This CDR3 has 13 amino acids. The germline V and J ends were trimmed by 8 bases and 0 bases, with 10 bases remaining between them. The CDR3 protein is CASCGGHQETQYF. For the CDR3, the DNA is TGTGCCAGCTGTGGAGGGCACCAAGAGACCCAGTACTTC.

The rearrangement links TRBV29-1 to TRBJ2-5; D call uncertain. The CDR3 runs 14 residues. Germline CDR1 is SQVTM and CDR2 is ANQGSEA. Trimming pared 0 bases from V and 5 bases from J, leaving 13 bases between. CDR3 residues: CSVEDRILGETQYF. The CDR3 DNA reads TGCAGCGTTGAAGACCGAATCTTGGGGGAGACCCAGTACTTC.